This T cell receptor beta chain was retrieved from a study of CD8+CD57+ T cells in acquired aplastic anemia. Background on the study: An average of roughly 3 ug of DNA was obtained from sorted CD4+ and CD8+ cells.

CDR3 length equals 13 residues. The V and J ends lost 3 bases and 5 bases respectively, with 13 bases between them. Germline values: CDR1 DFQATT, CDR2 SNEGSKA (reference sequence). Patients chosen for sequencing had CD8+CD57+ cells that had expanded, as shown by flow cytometry. The patients, all of them, had severe acquired aplastic anemia. Among the patients, none had received any therapy at the time of blood sampling. Worth noting for this clonotype: Its antigen is not identified.

TCR beta VDJ combinations and CDR3 sequences were profiled from genomic DNA. TCRdb reprocessed the reads via MiXCR and lists one record per CDR3 protein. The sample yields 220,000 or so distinct CDR3 sequences, about 60% seen once. Points from the study as a whole: Shared by patients and controls, just under 30 CD8+ CDR3s were abundant in patients.

The genes are TRBV20-1 and TRBJ2-5, with D possibly being TRBD2 (6 bases). This clonotype was sampled from a human donor with aplastic anemia. Material: sorted CD4+, CD8+, or CD8+CD57+ T cells (not recorded which) from PBMCs. This chain's CDR3 is CSASRGSGETQYF. CDR3 coding DNA: TGCAGTGCTAGTCGGGGGAGTGGGGAGACCCAGTACTTC.